This T cell receptor (beta chain) comes out of a study of blood T cells in healthy people across ages. Overall study results and limits: Reliance upon unsorted PBMCs precluded definitive naive versus antigen-experienced comparison.

Trimming removed 8 bases from V and 3 bases from J; junction bases left unmatched: 20. The V gene's germline CDR1 is LGHDT and CDR2 YNNKEL (reference sequence). The CDR3 runs to 19 residues. Primers used in a second PCR of roughly 6 to 12 cycles were a sample-barcoded 5' primer and a J-beta primer mix. TCRdb independently ran MiXCR on the 5' RACE reads; one entry per CDR3 protein. The table lists over 450,000 distinct CDR3 sequences, approximately 25% of them singletons. This clonotype was seen repeatedly, ten times or more. Antigen: not known. The same sample was also studied in work on T cells of mothers and their children.

This sequence was found in a boy aged 5-17 years in good health. Sequencing was done on a sample of blood. The chain joins TRBV3-1 to TRBJ2-1; 9 bases fit TRBD2. The CDR3 reads CASALGKGPLAGFYNEQFF. The CDR3 DNA reads TGTGCCAGCGCCCTTGGGAAGGGGCCCCTAGCGGGGTTCTACAATGAGCAGTTCTTC.